This T cell receptor (beta chain) comes out of a study of T cell changes during pregnancy in multiple sclerosis. Here immunoSEQ multiplex PCR was the method, and the copy in TCRdb shows in-frame clones only, minus some. The data hold fewer than 45,000 clones, with roughly nine tenths observed a single time. The sequence was obtained from a female donor in good health, enrolled as a control in a pregnancy study. The starting material was CD4+ T cells from peripheral blood mononuclear cells, obtained in the third trimester of pregnancy.

CDR3 DNA: TGTGCCAGCAATACAGGGGCTCGGGAGCAGTACTTC. It yields the protein CASNTGAREQYF. The gene calls are TRBV28 and TRBJ2-7; 7 nucleotides agree with TRBD1. The V segment lost 7 bases and the J segment 7 bases; nucleotides outside the gene matches: 7. The CDR3 sequence is 12 residues long. Looked up from germline, CDR1 is MDHEN and CDR2 is SYDVKM.